The subject of this entry is one TCR beta chain. The antigen is not known. Data came from immunoSEQ multiplex PCR; TCRdb stores just in-frame clones and leaves some out. This table holds 500,000 or so clones, around 88% found once. Treatment described: about 20 received Ad26.COV2.S at low or high dose, single or two shots; roughly five received placebo; per-sample allocation not given. Sample collection was performed on day 63 after the first vaccine or placebo injection. Wuhan-strain spike was delivered by a replication-incompetent Ad26 vector. The germline CDR1 and CDR2 sequences are GTSNPN and SVGIG (reference sequence). Trimming pared 0 bases from V and 6 bases from J, leaving 9 bases between. The CDR3 extends over 12 amino acids. This record belongs to a study of Ad26.COV2.S vaccination and SARS-CoV-2 variants. At the level of the study: Ad26.COV2.S shots went into the muscle once or twice, 56 days apart.

Study outcomes and limitations: Estimates derived from TCR breadth and depth analyses may have underestimated total T cell responses.

Specimen: peripheral blood, collected in a trial of Ad26.COV2.S vaccine versus placebo. This chain joins TRBV30 and TRBJ2-7; the D is unclear. The origin of this receptor is a person aged 18 to 59 who received the Ad26.COV2.S COVID-19 vaccine or a placebo. For the CDR3, the DNA is TGTGCCTGGAGTGTCGAGCTCGGCGAGCAGTACTTC. Translation: CAWSVELGEQYF.